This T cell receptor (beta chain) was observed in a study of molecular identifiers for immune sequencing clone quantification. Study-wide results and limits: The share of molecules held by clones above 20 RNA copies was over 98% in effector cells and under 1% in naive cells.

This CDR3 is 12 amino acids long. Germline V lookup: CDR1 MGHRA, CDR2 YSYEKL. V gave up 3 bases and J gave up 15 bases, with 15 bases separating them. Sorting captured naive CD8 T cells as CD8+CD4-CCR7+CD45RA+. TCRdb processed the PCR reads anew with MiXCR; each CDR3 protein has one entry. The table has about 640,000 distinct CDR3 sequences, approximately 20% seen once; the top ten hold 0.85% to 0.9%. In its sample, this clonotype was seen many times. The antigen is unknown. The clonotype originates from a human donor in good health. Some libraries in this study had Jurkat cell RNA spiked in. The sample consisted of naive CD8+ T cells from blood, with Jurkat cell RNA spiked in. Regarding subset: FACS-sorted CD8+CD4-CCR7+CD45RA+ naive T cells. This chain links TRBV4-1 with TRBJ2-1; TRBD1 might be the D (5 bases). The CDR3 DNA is TGCGCCAGCAGCCAGGTACAGGTTGACATGTTCTTC. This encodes CASSQVQVDMFF.